The clone carrying this T cell receptor beta chain was observed a few times. Its specificity is not known. These data originate in a study of T-cell memory formation after mild COVID-19. At the level of the study: TCR clusters were mostly donor specific. Whole-study findings and limits: Several responding clones turned up in pre-infection memory, indicating that cross-reactive memory may have taken part. A balance of CD4 and CD8 characterized clones contracting day 15 to 85, whereas later expanders leaned CD4+.

This CDR3 has 12 amino acids. Between the trimmed V and J ends, which lost 6 bases and 0 bases, there was a span of 5 bases. Germline lookup yields CDR1 ENHRY and CDR2 SYGVKD. 5'RACE, which relied on constant-segment primers, yielded TCR alpha and TCR beta cDNA libraries carrying sample barcodes and UMIs. MiXCR, applied by TCRdb to the 5' RACE reads, yields one record per CDR3 protein. Of hundreds of thousands of distinct CDR3 sequences in the sample, about 20% were seen once. The chain combines TRBV10-3 with TRBJ1-1; D call uncertain. What was sequenced was PBMCs or a T cell subset sorted from them (not recorded which). The sequence came from an adult woman who had mild COVID-19 (a few samples of this study predate the infection). Cell type and time point are not known. The CDR3 DNA reads as TGTGCCATCAGGGAGATGAACACTGAAGCTTTCTTT. Translated, it gives CAIREMNTEAFF.